The text below deals with one T cell receptor (beta chain). The data belong to a study of T cell changes during pregnancy in multiple sclerosis. Sequenced by immunoSEQ multiplex PCR; TCRdb stores in-frame clones only, minus some. The table lists approximately 88,000 clones, roughly 95% of them singletons. Trimming cost V 4 bases and J 5 bases; bases outside gene matches: 10. This CDR3 comprises 16 residues. Germline loops: CDR1 LNHDA, CDR2 SQIVND (reference sequence). The material sequenced was peripheral blood, taken in the second trimester of pregnancy. J is TRBJ2-3 and V is TRBV19; TRBD2 agrees at 9 bases. The clonotype was recovered from a female donor with multiple sclerosis, enrolled in a pregnancy study. CDR3 in amino acids: CASSTHWREGKDTQYF. The CDR3 DNA reads as TGTGCCAGTAGTACCCACTGGCGGGAGGGGAAAGATACGCAGTATTTT.